This T cell receptor beta chain was documented in a study of shared clonotypes between healthy human individuals. Overall study results and limits: Donor clonotype sharing was expected to depend on sequencing depth. A small donor pool kept down the genetic and exposure-history diversity that was represented. Naive subsets, compared against memory subsets, generally had larger estimated richness values.

Free of recent acute infections or vaccinations, the donors were healthy HIV-negative adults. As regards this clone: The antigen remains unidentified.

The CDR3 sequence is 14 residues long. With 5 bases clipped from V and 1 base from J, the junction kept 1 base outside the gene matches. CDR1 MDHEN and CDR2 SYDVKM come from the germline V gene. Sequencing was performed with immunoSEQ multiplex PCR; in TCRdb, only in-frame clones are kept and a portion is missing. The data show hundreds of thousands of clones, with almost 97% seen just once and roughly 0.05% held by the top ten. The sample comprised naive CD4+ T cells sorted from blood. The sample's subset: CD45RA+ positively selected. This receptor was taken from a woman aged 25 to 45 in good health. The chain combines TRBV28 with TRBJ1-3, with 8 bases that match TRBD1. The CDR3 protein is CASSRQGSGNTIYF. CDR3 nucleotide sequence: TGTGCCAGCAGTCGACAGGGGTCTGGAAACACCATATATTTT.